The sequence of this T cell receptor beta chain was determined in a study of blood T cell repertoires in COVID-19. Libraries were prepared by immunoSEQ multiplex PCR; TCRdb keeps only in-frame clonotypes and omits some of them. The table includes roughly 87,000 clones, approximately 75% detected once. The CDR3 consists of 15 residues. Unmatched junction bases numbered 6, after V lost 4 bases and J lost 0 bases. Germline V gene data show CDR1 as SGHRS and CDR2 as YFSETQ. In this sample, this clone turned up a few times. Specimen: peripheral blood. The genes are TRBV5-1 and TRBJ1-2; 7 bases match TRBD1. The TCR sequence derives from a woman of 80 years or more with acute or convalescent COVID-19. CDR3 in amino acids: CASSKGQRANYGYTF. CDR3 sequence (DNA): TGCGCCAGCAGCAAGGGACAGAGAGCTAACTATGGCTACACCTTC. Based on the CDR3 plus reference TRBV5-1 and TRBJ1-2, the full variable domain is KAGVTQTPRYLIKTRGQQVTLSCSPISGHRSVSWYQQTPGQGLQFLFEYFSETQRNKGNFPGRFSGRQFSNSRSEMNVSTLELGDSALYLCASSKGQRANYGYTFGSGTRLTVV.